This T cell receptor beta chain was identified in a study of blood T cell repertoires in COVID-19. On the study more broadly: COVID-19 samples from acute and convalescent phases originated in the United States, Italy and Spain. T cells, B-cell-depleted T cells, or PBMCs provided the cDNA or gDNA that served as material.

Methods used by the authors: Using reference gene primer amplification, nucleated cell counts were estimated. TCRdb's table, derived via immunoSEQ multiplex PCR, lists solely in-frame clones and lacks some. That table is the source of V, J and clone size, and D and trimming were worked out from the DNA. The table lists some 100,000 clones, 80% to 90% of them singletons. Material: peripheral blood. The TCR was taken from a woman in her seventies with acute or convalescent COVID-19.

The CDR3 sequence is CASSQETGYEQYF. The CDR3 DNA follows: TGCGCCAGCAGCCAAGAGACAGGCTACGAGCAGTACTTC. The chain carries TRBV4-1 and TRBJ2-7; possibly TRBD1 for D (6 bases). Deletions cut 0 bases from V and 3 bases from J, with 6 bases between. CDR3 length: 13 amino acids. The germline V gene has CDR1 MGHRA and CDR2 YSYEKL.